This TCR beta chain was found in a study of shared clonotypes between healthy human individuals. Turning to the study itself: CD4 naive cells filled three plates per donor, CD4 memory three, CD8 naive two and CD8 memory one.

The authors distributed each subset's genomic DNA evenly over several immunoSEQ plates. Some clones are missing from TCRdb's copy, which holds only in-frame ones; the method was immunoSEQ multiplex PCR. The sample consists of over a million clones, roughly 74% of them appearing once. Points from the study as a whole: About 5% of naive CD4 clonotypes were shared across a few donors.

This clone has ten or more counts. Its specificity is not known. The germline gives CDR1 SNHLY, CDR2 FYNNEI. This CDR3 contains 14 residues. V dropped 1 base and J dropped 2 bases, with 6 bases sitting between them. V gene TRBV2 combines with J gene TRBJ2-4; no clear D gene. The sequence derives from a man between 18 and 35 years old in good health. Some clones in this sample may be carry-over from other donors' samples. Material for sequencing was memory CD4+ T cells from PBMCs. Subset here: CD45RA-negative fraction. The chain's CDR3 is CASSEELTKNIQYF. The CDR3 DNA reads TGTGCCAGCAGTGAAGAGTTGACCAAAAACATTCAGTACTTC.